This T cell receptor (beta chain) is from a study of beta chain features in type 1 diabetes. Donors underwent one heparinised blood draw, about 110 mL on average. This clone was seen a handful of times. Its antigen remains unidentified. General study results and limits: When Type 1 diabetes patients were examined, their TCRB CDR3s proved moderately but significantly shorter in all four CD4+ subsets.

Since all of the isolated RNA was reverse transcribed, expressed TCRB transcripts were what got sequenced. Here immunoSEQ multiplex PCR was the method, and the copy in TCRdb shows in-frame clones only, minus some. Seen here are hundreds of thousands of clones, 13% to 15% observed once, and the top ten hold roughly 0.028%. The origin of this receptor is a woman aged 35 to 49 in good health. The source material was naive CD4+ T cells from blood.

The CDR3 sequence is CASPHPGRVDTQYF. CDR3 bases: TGTGCCAGCCCCCACCCTGGGAGGGTAGATACGCAGTATTTT. The V and J genes are TRBV2 and TRBJ2-3, with 7 bases fitting TRBD2. V was clipped by 8 bases and J by 5 bases; unmatched bases: 10. This CDR3 contains 14 residues. CDR1 is SNHLY, CDR2 FYNNEI, per germline.